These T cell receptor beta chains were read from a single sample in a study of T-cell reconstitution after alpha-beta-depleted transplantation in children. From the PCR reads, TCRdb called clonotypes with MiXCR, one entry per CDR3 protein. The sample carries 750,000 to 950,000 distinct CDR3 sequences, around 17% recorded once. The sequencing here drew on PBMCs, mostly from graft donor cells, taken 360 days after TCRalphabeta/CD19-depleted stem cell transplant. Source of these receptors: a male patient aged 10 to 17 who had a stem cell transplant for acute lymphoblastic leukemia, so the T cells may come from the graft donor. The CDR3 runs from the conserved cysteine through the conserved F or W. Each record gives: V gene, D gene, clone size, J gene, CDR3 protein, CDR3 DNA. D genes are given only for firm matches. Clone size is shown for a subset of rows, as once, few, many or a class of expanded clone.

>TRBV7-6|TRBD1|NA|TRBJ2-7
CASSLVPDRVSEQYF
TGTGCCAGCAGCTTAGTCCCGGACAGGGTATCCGAGCAGTACTTC
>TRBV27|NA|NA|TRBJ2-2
CASRGAWGPGELFF
TGTGCCAGCAGGGGGGCTTGGGGCCCCGGGGAGCTGTTTTTT
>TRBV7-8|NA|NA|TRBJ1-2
CASRHRLEANYGYTF
TGTGCCAGCAGACACCGCCTCGAAGCTAACTATGGCTACACCTTC
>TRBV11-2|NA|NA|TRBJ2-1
CASSQSAGFGNEQFF
TGTGCCAGCAGCCAGTCAGCGGGTTTCGGCAATGAGCAGTTCTTC
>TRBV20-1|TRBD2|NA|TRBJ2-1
CSAIRTSGRINNEQFF
TGCAGTGCTATTCGGACTAGCGGGAGGATCAACAATGAGCAGTTCTTC
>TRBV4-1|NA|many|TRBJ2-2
CASSQDWAGELFF
TGCGCCAGCAGCCAAGACTGGGCCGGGGAGCTGTTTTTT
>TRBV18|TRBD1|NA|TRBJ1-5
CASSHKDRGVNQPQHF
TGTGCCAGCTCCCACAAGGACAGGGGGGTCAATCAGCCCCAGCATTTT
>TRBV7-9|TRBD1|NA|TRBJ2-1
CASSLWEGFRGPNEQFF
TGTGCCAGCAGCTTATGGGAAGGGTTTAGGGGGCCTAATGAGCAGTTCTTC
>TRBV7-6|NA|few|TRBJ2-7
CASSLAQNYEQYF
TGTGCCAGCAGCTTAGCCCAGAACTACGAGCAGTACTTC
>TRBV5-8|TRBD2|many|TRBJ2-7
CASLRTSGSSYEQYF
TGTGCCAGTCTCCGGACTAGCGGGAGTTCCTACGAGCAGTACTTC
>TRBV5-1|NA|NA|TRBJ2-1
CASSPERPNEQFF
TGCGCCAGCAGCCCGGAACGACCCAATGAGCAGTTCTTC
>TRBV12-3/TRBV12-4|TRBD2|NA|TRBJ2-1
CASSSRGRPYNEQFF
TGTGCCAGCAGTTCCCGCGGGAGGCCCTACAATGAGCAGTTCTTC
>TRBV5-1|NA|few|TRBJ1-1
CASSPRGWEAFF
TGCGCCAGCAGCCCGAGAGGTTGGGAAGCTTTCTTT
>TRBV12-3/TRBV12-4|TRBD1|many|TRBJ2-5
CASSPDRARAQYF
TGTGCCAGCAGTCCTGACAGGGCTAGGGCCCAGTACTTC
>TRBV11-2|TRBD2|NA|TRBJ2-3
CASNKKGLSSGDPRDTQYF
TGTGCCAGCAACAAAAAGGGGCTGAGTAGCGGGGATCCTCGAGATACGCAGTATTTT
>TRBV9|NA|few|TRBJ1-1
CASSPQRNTEAFF
TGTGCCAGCAGCCCCCAGCGAAACACTGAAGCTTTCTTT
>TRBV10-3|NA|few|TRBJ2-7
CAIGQPYEQYF
TGTGCCATCGGTCAACCCTACGAGCAGTACTTC
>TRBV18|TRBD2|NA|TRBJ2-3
CASSPLLAGGTDTQYF
TGTGCCAGCTCACCACTACTAGCGGGAGGAACAGATACGCAGTATTTT
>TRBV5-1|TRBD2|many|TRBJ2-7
CASSLAPSASGLSYEQYF
TGCGCCAGCAGCTTGGCCCCTTCCGCTAGCGGGCTTTCCTACGAGCAGTACTTC
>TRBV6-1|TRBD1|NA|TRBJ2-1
CASRFPLQGDNEQFF
TGTGCCAGCAGATTCCCGCTCCAGGGGGACAATGAGCAGTTCTTC
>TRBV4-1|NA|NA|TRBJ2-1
CASSPPLSSYNEQFF
TGCGCCAGCAGCCCCCCACTGAGCTCCTACAATGAGCAGTTCTTC
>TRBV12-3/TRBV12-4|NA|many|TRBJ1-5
CASSPLTGRNQPQHF
TGTGCCAGCAGTCCCTTGACAGGACGCAATCAGCCCCAGCATTTT
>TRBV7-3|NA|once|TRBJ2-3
CASSFKATGTQYF
TGTGCCAGCAGCTTCAAAGCCACGGGGACGCAGTATTTT
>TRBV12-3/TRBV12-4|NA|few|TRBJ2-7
CASSSKMPYEQYF
TGTGCCAGCAGTTCGAAGATGCCCTACGAGCAGTACTTC
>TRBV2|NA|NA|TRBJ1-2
CASRLTGTNYGYTF
TGTGCCAGCAGACTGACAGGCACTAACTATGGCTACACCTTC
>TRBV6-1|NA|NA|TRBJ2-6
CASSPQAFPTGANVLTF
TGTGCCAGCAGTCCCCAGGCGTTCCCAACTGGGGCCAACGTCCTGACTTTC
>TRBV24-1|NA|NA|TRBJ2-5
CATSDPGAQYF
TGTGCCACCAGTGACCCTGGGGCCCAGTACTTC
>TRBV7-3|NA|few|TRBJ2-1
CASSLSTRSEQFF
TGTGCCAGCAGCCTCTCGACTAGGAGTGAGCAGTTCTTC
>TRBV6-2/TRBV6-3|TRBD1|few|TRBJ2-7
CASSSQRTGGYYEQYF
TGTGCCAGCAGTTCACAACGGACAGGGGGGTACTACGAGCAGTACTTC
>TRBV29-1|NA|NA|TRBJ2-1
CSAQAGSSYNEQFF
TGCAGCGCCCAAGCAGGGAGCTCCTACAATGAGCAGTTCTTC
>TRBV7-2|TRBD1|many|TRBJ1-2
CASSRGQGVYGYTF
TGTGCCAGCAGCCGGGGACAGGGGGTTTATGGCTACACCTTC
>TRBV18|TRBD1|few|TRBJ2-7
CASSPEITGGEYEQYF
TGTGCCAGCTCACCGGAGATAACAGGGGGCGAGTACGAGCAGTACTTC
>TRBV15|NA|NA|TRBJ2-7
CATSRDLSWEQYF
TGTGCCACCAGCAGAGACCTCTCCTGGGAGCAGTACTTC
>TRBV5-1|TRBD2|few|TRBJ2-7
CASSTGLAAAYEQYF
TGCGCCAGCAGCACGGGACTAGCGGCGGCCTACGAGCAGTACTTC
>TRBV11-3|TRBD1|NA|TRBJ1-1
CASSLRGGGSTEAFF
TGTGCCAGCAGCTTAAGAGGGGGCGGGAGCACTGAAGCTTTCTTT
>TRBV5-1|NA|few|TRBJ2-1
CASSLGSFGNEQFF
TGCGCCAGCAGCTTGGGAAGTTTCGGGAATGAGCAGTTCTTC
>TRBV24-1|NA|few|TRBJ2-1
CATSEPPSNEQFF
TGTGCCACCAGTGAACCGCCTAGCAATGAGCAGTTCTTC
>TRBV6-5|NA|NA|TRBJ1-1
CASSPRPTGNTEAFF
TGTGCCAGCAGCCCAAGGCCTACAGGGAACACTGAAGCTTTCTTT
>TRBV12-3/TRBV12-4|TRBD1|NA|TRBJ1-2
CASRPDRGYGYTF
TGTGCCAGCAGACCCGACAGGGGCTATGGCTACACCTTC
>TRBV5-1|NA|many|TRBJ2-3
CASSQGADTQYF
TGCGCCAGCAGTCAAGGGGCAGATACGCAGTATTTT
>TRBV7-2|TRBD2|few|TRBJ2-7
CASRLGLAGANEQYF
TGTGCCAGCCGCCTCGGACTAGCGGGAGCGAACGAGCAGTACTTC
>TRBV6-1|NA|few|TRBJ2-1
CASSQGAGLVNEQFF
TGTGCCAGCAGTCAAGGCGCGGGGTTGGTCAATGAGCAGTTCTTC
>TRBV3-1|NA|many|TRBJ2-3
CASSYGITQYF
TGTGCCAGCAGCTATGGAATTACGCAGTATTTT
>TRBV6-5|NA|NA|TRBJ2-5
CASNQLRAQYF
TGTGCCAGCAATCAGCTCCGGGCCCAGTACTTC
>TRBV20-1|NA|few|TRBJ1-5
CSARDAGVSNQPQHF
TGCAGTGCTAGAGATGCAGGGGTGAGCAATCAGCCCCAGCATTTT
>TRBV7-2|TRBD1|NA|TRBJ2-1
CASSSDRVGYNEQFF
TGTGCCAGCAGCTCGGACAGGGTTGGCTACAATGAGCAGTTCTTC
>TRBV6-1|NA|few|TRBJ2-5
CAISRSYGRETQYF
TGTGCCATATCTCGAAGCTATGGGCGGGAGACCCAGTACTTC
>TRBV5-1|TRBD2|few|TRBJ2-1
CASSSRGRTNEQFF
TGCGCCAGCAGTTCCCGCGGGAGGACGAATGAGCAGTTCTTC
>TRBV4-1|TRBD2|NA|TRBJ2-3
CASSQVAGEDTQYF
TGCGCCAGCAGCCAAGTAGCGGGAGAAGATACGCAGTATTTT
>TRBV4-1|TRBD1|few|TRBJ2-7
CASSLTGGSDEQYF
TGCGCCAGCAGCCTGACAGGGGGCAGCGACGAGCAGTACTTC
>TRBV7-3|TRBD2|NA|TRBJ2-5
CASSLRGAGVETQYF
TGTGCCAGCAGCTTACGAGGAGCGGGAGTGGAGACCCAGTACTTC